These 10 T cell receptor beta chains came from one sample sequenced in a study of cytomegalovirus exposure and HLA in healthy donors. Researchers ran the PCR with 60 Vbeta and 13 Jbeta primers. Here immunoSEQ multiplex PCR was the method, and the copy in TCRdb shows in-frame clones only, minus some. This sample has 100,000 to 150,000 clones, with around 77% found just once. Sequenced input: PBMCs. All receptors derive from a male donor in good health and CMV-seropositive.

The chain is built from TRBV28 and TRBJ2-3; 14 nucleotides align to TRBD2. V was clipped by 6 bases and J by 6 bases; unmatched bases: 2. This CDR3 spans 14 amino acids. The germline V gene has CDR1 MDHEN and CDR2 SYDVKM. The CDR3 loop reads CASRRTSGGDTQYF. The CDR3 region has the DNA TGTGCCAGCAGAAGGACTAGCGGGGGGGATACGCAGTATTTT. The full variable domain, with the rest looked up from reference TRBV28 and TRBJ2-3, is DVKVTQSSRYLVKRTGEKVFLECVQDMDHENMFWYRQDPGLGLRLIYFSYDVKMKEKGDIPEGYSVSREKKERFSLILESASTNQTSMYLCASRRTSGGDTQYFGPGTRLTVL.

This chain connects TRBV6-7 to TRBJ2-1; TRBD2 matches at 9 bases. TRBV6-7 is sorted into the ORF group, with uncertain function. V shed 9 bases, J shed 12 bases, and the junction held 15 bases outside the gene matches. The length of the CDR3 is 14 residues. CDR3 in amino acids: CARRLAGDAIGQFF. CDR3 bases: TGTGCCAGGCGCTTAGCGGGGGACGCTATTGGGCAGTTCTTC.

This clone appeared a few times. This CDR3 reads CASRTGVNTEAFF. The DNA of the CDR3 is TGTGCCAGCAGAACAGGGGTGAACACTGAAGCTTTCTTT. The chain combines TRBV6-6 with TRBJ1-1, with 7 bases that match TRBD1. Germline CDR1 and CDR2: MNHNY and SVGAGI (reference sequence). After removal of 6 bases from V and 0 bases from J, the junction contained 1 base not matched to a gene. CDR3 length equals 13 residues.

This chain connects TRBV15 to TRBJ2-1; tentatively, D is TRBD2 (5 bases). The germline V gene has CDR1 LNHNV and CDR2 YYDKDF (reference sequence). The CDR3 sequence is 15 residues long. V was shortened by 0 bases and J by 9 bases, with 15 bases between the two germline ends. CDR3 DNA: TGTGCCACCAGCAGAGATCGAGGCGGGCCGGGTGAGCAGTTCTTC. Protein product: CATSRDRGGPGEQFF.

This chain links TRBV10-3 with TRBJ2-6; 9 nucleotides match TRBD1. The V gene's germline CDR1 is ENHRY and CDR2 SYGVKD. The CDR3 has 15 amino acids. V gave up 8 bases and J gave up 0 bases; unmatched junction bases: 2. Here the CDR3 reads CAIWDRDSGANVLTF. The CDR3 DNA reads TGTGCCATCTGGGACAGGGACTCTGGGGCCAACGTCCTGACTTTC.

V and J are TRBV6-5 and TRBJ2-5; D perhaps matches TRBD2 (5 bases). The J call may be mistaken, given a closer DNA end match to TRBJ2-7. Germline CDR1 reads MNHEY; CDR2 reads SVGAGI. The length of the CDR3 is 12 residues. CDR3 sequence (DNA): TGTGCCAGCAGTTACACGGGATCCGAGCAGTACTTC. Translation gives CASSYTGSEQYF.

The chain joins TRBV7-9 to TRBJ2-3; the match to TRBD2 covers 9 bases. The length of the CDR3 is 19 residues. CDR1 and CDR2 (germline): SEHNR, FQNEAQ (reference sequence). With 1 base clipped from V and 2 bases from J, the junction kept 13 bases outside the gene matches. The CDR3 DNA reads as TGTGCCAGCAGCTTAGTCGGGCTAGCGGGGCTCCCTTCCACAGATACGCAGTATTTT. It specifies CASSLVGLAGLPSTDTQYF.

The genes are TRBV15 and TRBJ2-5, with D possibly being TRBD2 (7 bases). Deletions cut 3 bases from V and 3 bases from J, with 17 bases between. Germline CDR1 LNHNV, CDR2 YYDKDF (reference sequence). CDR3 length: 16 residues. The CDR3 sequence: CATSSPGGDGEETQYF. As DNA, the CDR3 is TGTGCCACCAGCAGTCCGGGGGGCGACGGGGAAGAGACCCAGTACTTC.

The chain recombines TRBV6-1 with TRBJ1-2, with 8 bases aligning to TRBD1. Trimming cost V 7 bases and J 0 bases; bases outside gene matches: 7. The CDR3 covers 15 residues. CDR1 and CDR2 (germline): MNHNS, SASEGT. This chain's CDR3 is CASIWDRIANYGYTF. The CDR3 DNA sequence: TGTGCCAGCATATGGGACAGGATCGCTAACTATGGCTACACCTTC.

The rearrangement uses TRBV6-5 and TRBJ2-7, with 9 bases aligning to TRBD2. The CDR3 spans 14 residues. The ends lost 3 bases at V and 4 bases at J; junction bases unmatched: 4. Germline values: CDR1 MNHEY, CDR2 SVGAGI. The CDR3 reads CASSYRAGGYEQYF. The CDR3 region has the DNA TGTGCCAGCAGTTATAGAGCGGGGGGTTACGAGCAGTACTTC.